Following are 26 T cell receptor beta chains from one sample sequenced in a study of human T cells and chemical hapten exposure. TCRdb re-derived calls from the RACE reads in MiXCR, one entry per CDR3 protein. The repertoire holds some 90,000 distinct CDR3 sequences, with approximately 10% as singletons. The time point is: patch test 2, 6 weeks after DPC sensitization. The treatment: therapeutic diphenylcyclopropenone sensitization with weekly scalp DPC. This specimen consisted of whole blood, obtained in connection with sensitization to the hapten diphenylcyclopropenone (DPC). The receptor set was obtained from a woman aged 40 to 49 with alopecia areata. Some clones in this sample may be carry-over from other donors' samples.

In nucleotides, the CDR3 is TGTGCCAGCAGCTCTGGGTCCGGGGGCAGGTGGCAGCCCCAGCATTTT. Protein product: CASSSGSGGRWQPQHF. The V and J genes are TRBV5-6 and TRBJ1-5; D perhaps matches TRBD1 (6 bases). Deletions cut 3 bases from V and 7 bases from J, with 20 bases between. This CDR3 is built from 16 residues. Germline lookup yields CDR1 SGHDT and CDR2 YYEEEE.

This clonotype occurred once. DNA for the CDR3: TGTGCCAGCAGCGTAGAGCTCATGGGGAGGAATGAGCAGTTCTTC. Amino acids: CASSVELMGRNEQFF. The V call is TRBV9, the J call TRBJ2-1; D perhaps matches TRBD2 (6 bases). The germline V and J ends were trimmed by 0 bases and 7 bases, with 14 bases remaining between them. This CDR3 has 15 residues. Per germline, CDR1 SGDLS and CDR2 YYNGEE.

This clonotype was counted many times. The V and J genes are TRBV6-5 and TRBJ2-5; D is unresolved. Germline V gives CDR1 MNHEY, CDR2 SVGAGI. The V gene lost 5 bases and the J gene lost 2 bases, with 12 bases spanning the gap. CDR3 length equals 14 residues. DNA for the CDR3: TGTGCCAGCAGTATTACGGGCCAGCAAGAGACCCAGTACTTC. Amino acids: CASSITGQQETQYF.

This clonotype was seen repeatedly, ten times or more. The chain combines TRBV28 with TRBJ2-4, with 13 bases lining up with TRBD2. The CDR3 covers 18 residues. Germline CDR1 MDHEN, CDR2 SYDVKM. Trimming at V came to 3 bases and at J to 0 bases, leaving 5 bases not matched to a gene. CDR3 sequence: CASSLGTSGIGAKNIQYF. The CDR3 nucleotides read TGTGCCAGCAGTTTGGGGACTAGCGGGATCGGAGCCAAAAACATTCAGTACTTC.

J is TRBJ2-1 and V is TRBV20-1, with 9 nucleotides matching TRBD2. V shed 3 bases, J shed 6 bases, and the junction held 9 bases outside the gene matches. This CDR3 region has 15 residues. Germline values: CDR1 DFQATT, CDR2 SNEGSKA (reference sequence). CDR3 DNA sequence: TGCAGTGCTAGGGGCCTAGCGGGGAACCTCAATGAGCAGTTCTTC. It codes for CSARGLAGNLNEQFF.

This clonotype was seen ten or more times. The chain is built from TRBV7-3 and TRBJ2-2, with D uncertain. Germline lookup yields CDR1 SGHTA and CDR2 FQGTGA. V lost 5 bases, J lost 2 bases, and 9 bases lay in between. The CDR3 length is 14 residues. The CDR3 sequence: CASSLSSNTGELFF. The CDR3 nucleotides are TGTGCCAGCAGCCTCTCCTCTAACACCGGGGAGCTGTTTTTT.

The chain is built from TRBV7-2 and TRBJ2-2; 11 nucleotides line up with TRBD1. The germline V gene encodes CDR1 SGHTA and CDR2 FQGNSA. The ends lost 4 bases at V and 6 bases at J; junction bases unmatched: 7. The CDR3 is 16 amino acids. For the CDR3, the DNA is TGTGCCAGCAGCTCGTCCCGGGACAGGGGGTCCGGGGAGCTGTTTTTT. This encodes CASSSSRDRGSGELFF.

This clonotype appeared many times. V usage is TRBV18 and J usage is TRBJ1-6; unclear D gene. Trimming pared 3 bases from V and 8 bases from J, leaving 14 bases between. Germline-derived CDR1 and CDR2 are KGHSH and LQKENI. This CDR3 spans 15 amino acids. CDR3 in DNA: TGTGCCAGCTCACCTGGTCGGGGTTGGGATTCACCCCTCCACTTT. Translated: CASSPGRGWDSPLHF. Complete variable domain (other parts from reference TRBV18 and TRBJ1-6): NAGVMQNPRHLVRRRGQEARLRCSPMKGHSHVYWYRQLPEEGLKFMVYLQKENIIDESGMPKERFSAEFPKEGPSILRIQQVVRGDSAAYFCASSPGRGWDSPLHFGNGTRLTVT.

This clonotype was recorded at least ten times. V is TRBV7-3 and J is TRBJ2-7; 8 bases are a match to TRBD1. The germline V gene encodes CDR1 SGHTA and CDR2 FQGTGA. This CDR3 region has 13 residues. With 6 bases clipped from V and 6 bases from J, the junction kept 7 bases outside the gene matches. The CDR3 is CASSSTGVGEQYF. Here the CDR3 DNA reads TGTGCCAGCAGTTCGACAGGGGTGGGCGAGCAGTACTTC.

The J gene is TRBJ2-1, the V gene TRBV12-3 or TRBV12-4, with 7 nucleotides matching TRBD1. J was trimmed by 0 bases and V by 2 bases; bases with no gene match: 4. There are 16 residues in the CDR3. This CDR3 reads CASSLRGQSSYNEQFF. In DNA, the CDR3 is TGTGCCAGCAGTTTAAGGGGACAGAGCTCCTACAATGAGCAGTTCTTC.

This clonotype was seen only a few times. The chain joins TRBV15 to TRBJ2-5; 10 nucleotides line up with TRBD2. Trimming removed 1 base from V and 0 bases from J; junction bases left unmatched: 5. CDR1 is LNHNV, CDR2 YYDKDF, per germline (reference sequence). CDR3 length: 17 residues. The CDR3 region has the DNA TGTGCCACCAGCAGAGTTCTAGCGGGGGCGCACCAAGAGACCCAGTACTTC. The encoded protein is CATSRVLAGAHQETQYF.

Comments on this clonotype: A much larger clone differs by one base, so this may be a read error. The chain employs TRBV20-1 and TRBJ1-1; maybe TRBD1 (5 bases). The CDR3 totals 15 residues. From germline, CDR1 is DFQATT and CDR2 SNEGSKA (reference sequence). Here the CDR3 DNA reads TGCAGTGCTAGAGTCCCAGGGACGGTGAACACTGAAGATTTCTTT. Amino acid sequence: CSARVPGTVNTEDFF.

This clonotype was observed a few times. The chain couples TRBV30 to TRBJ1-6, with 7 bases matching TRBD1. Germline V CDR1 and CDR2: GTSNPN, SVGIG (reference sequence). There are 14 residues in the CDR3. V trimming: 3 bases; J trimming: 8 bases; junction bases outside the gene matches: 7. CDR3 nucleotides: TGTGCCTGGAGCTTACAGGGGTATCATTCACCCCTCCACTTT. It specifies CAWSLQGYHSPLHF.

J is TRBJ2-7 and V is TRBV7-8; no definite D call. V lost 5 bases and J 6 bases, leaving 8 bases between the germline ends. Germline-derived CDR1 and CDR2 are SGHVS and FQNEAQ. CDR3 size: 11 residues. CDR3 in amino acids: CASSPRAEQYF. The CDR3 nucleotides are TGTGCCAGCAGCCCCCGGGCCGAGCAGTACTTC.

About this clonotype: This clone may be a read error of a much larger clone one base away. The rearrangement links TRBV12-3 or TRBV12-4 to TRBJ2-3; 7 bases align to TRBD2. The CDR3 runs 16 residues. J gave up 5 bases and V 3 bases, and 11 bases lay outside the gene matches. CDR3 amino acids: CASSLGPHAGEDTQYF. For the CDR3, the DNA is TGTGCCAGCAGTTTGGGCCCCCACGCGGGAGAAGATACGCAGTATTTT.

The rearrangement joins TRBV29-1 to TRBJ2-7, with 10 bases matching TRBD2. The CDR3 covers 15 residues. CDR1 is SQVTM and CDR2 is ANQGSEA in the germline V gene. The ends lost 7 bases at V and 0 bases at J; junction bases unmatched: 9. This CDR3 is CSAYDSSGSSYEQYF. The CDR3 coding sequence is TGCAGCGCCTACGACTCTAGCGGGAGCTCCTACGAGCAGTACTTC.

This clonotype appeared many times. The chain is built from TRBV7-2 and TRBJ2-3; D unresolved. In germline, CDR1 is SGHTA, CDR2 FQGNSA. The germline V and J ends were trimmed by 1 base and 0 bases, with 8 bases remaining between them. CDR3 length: 15 residues. In DNA, the CDR3 is TGTGCCAGCAGCTTAGACGGCGGTAGCACAGATACGCAGTATTTT. The encoded protein is CASSLDGGSTDTQYF. The variable domain in full, completed from reference TRBV7-2 and TRBJ2-3, reads GAGVSQSPSNKVTEKGKDVELRCDPISGHTALYWYRQSLGQGLEFLIYFQGNSAPDKSGLPSDRFSAERTGGSVSTLTIQRTQQEDSAVYLCASSLDGGSTDTQYFGPGTRLTVL.

This clonotype was recorded at least ten times. This chain joins TRBV5-1 and TRBJ2-5; D gene ambiguous. Per germline, CDR1 SGHRS and CDR2 YFSETQ. This CDR3 has 13 residues. Deletions cut 2 bases from V and 3 bases from J, with 8 bases between. CDR3 DNA sequence: TGCGCCAGCAGCTTAACCCCGAAAGAGACCCAGTACTTC. Translating it yields CASSLTPKETQYF.

This clonotype was counted ten times or more. This chain links TRBV7-2 with TRBJ2-7; D unresolved. The germline V and J ends were trimmed by 5 bases and 5 bases, with 13 bases remaining between them. The CDR3 length is 13 residues. The germline V gene encodes CDR1 SGHTA and CDR2 FQGNSA. CDR3 nucleotide sequence: TGTGCCAGCAGCATCGCAGCAATCCACGAGCAGTACTTC. The encoded protein is CASSIAAIHEQYF.

This clonotype showed up many times. The chain uses TRBV2 and TRBJ2-2; 7 nucleotides match TRBD1. The CDR3 consists of 14 residues. Unmatched junction bases numbered 3, after V lost 4 bases and J lost 4 bases. CDR1 and CDR2 from the germline V gene are SNHLY and FYNNEI. The CDR3 loop reads CASSGDRATGELFF. The CDR3 bases are TGTGCCAGCAGTGGGGACAGAGCCACCGGGGAGCTGTTTTTT.

This clonotype was seen at least ten times. V gene TRBV30 combines with J gene TRBJ2-3; a weak D match, TRBD2 (6 bases). The CDR3 runs to 11 residues. CDR1 GTSNPN and CDR2 SVGIG come from the germline V gene (reference sequence). The germline V and J ends were trimmed by 8 bases and 6 bases, with 12 bases remaining between them. The CDR3 nucleotides are TGTGCCCAGAGGGACTTTGATACGCAGTATTTT. Translating gives CAQRDFDTQYF.

This clonotype occurred a few times. CDR3: CSAQGAGTNGYTF. As DNA, the CDR3 is TGCAGCGCCCAGGGGGCAGGCACGAATGGCTACACCTTC. V gene TRBV29-1 combines with J gene TRBJ1-2, with 8 bases matching TRBD1. The V gene end was trimmed by 7 bases and the J gene end by 6 bases; junction bases not matched to a gene: 10. Looked up from germline, CDR1 is SQVTM and CDR2 is ANQGSEA. This CDR3 has 13 residues.

This clonotype appeared many times. The rearrangement links TRBV7-6 to TRBJ2-3, with 7 nucleotides matching TRBD1. The CDR3 sequence is 17 residues long. CDR1 and CDR2 (germline): SGHVS, FNYEAQ. Trimming took 1 base from V and 3 from J; bases not matched to a gene: 10. This CDR3 reads CASSLGLYRGETDTQYF. The CDR3 region has the DNA TGTGCCAGCAGCTTAGGTCTCTACAGGGGTGAGACAGATACGCAGTATTTT. The full variable domain, completed using reference TRBV7-6 and TRBJ2-3, is GAGVSQSPRYKVTKRGQDVALRCDPISGHVSLYWYRQALGQGPEFLTYFNYEAQQDKSGLPNDRFSAERPEGSISTLTIQRTEQRDSAMYRCASSLGLYRGETDTQYFGPGTRLTVL.

This clonotype has ten or more counts. V and J are TRBV7-2 and TRBJ1-5; 7 bases are shared with TRBD1. CDR3 size: 16 residues. With V trimmed by 1 base and J by 5 bases, 8 bases remained unmatched. The germline gives CDR1 SGHTA, CDR2 FQGNSA. The CDR3, as DNA: TGTGCCAGCAGCTTAGGCGGGGGACAGTATTATCAGCCCCAGCATTTT. It translates to CASSLGGGQYYQPQHF.

This clonotype is categorized as medium-sized (0.01 to 0.1%). This CDR3 reads CASSSRQTYTEAFF. In DNA, the CDR3 is TGTGCCAGCAGCTCCCGACAGACGTACACTGAAGCTTTCTTT. The chain recombines TRBV27 with TRBJ1-1, with a possible D match to TRBD1 (5 bases). V lost 6 bases to trimming and J lost 3 bases, with 14 bases between them. CDR1 is MNHEY, CDR2 SMNVEV, per germline (reference sequence). This CDR3 contains 14 residues.

CDR3 in amino acids: CASSWGRRPDTQYF. CDR3 coding DNA: TGTGCCAGCAGCTGGGGGCGCCGCCCAGATACGCAGTATTTT. The rearrangement joins TRBV12-3 or TRBV12-4 to TRBJ2-3; possibly TRBD1 for D (6 bases). Trimming stripped 6 bases from V and 4 bases from J, with 14 bases between. The CDR3 contains 14 residues.